The following is a TCR beta chain sequence with its context. The antigen remains unidentified. Autoimmune disease history or systemic immunosuppression meant exclusion. This sample is drawn from a study of OX40 agonist ivuxolimab in advanced cancers. Overall study findings and caveats: Some patients without response likewise showed low normalized clonal expansion.

Sequencing used immunoSEQ multiplex PCR; TCRdb keeps in-frame clones, though not all of them. The sample lists roughly 76,000 clones, roughly 85% occurring once. Germline CDR1 SGHTA, CDR2 FQGNSA. With V trimmed by 5 bases and J by 8 bases, 3 bases remained unmatched. The CDR3 spans 12 residues. Source: CD4+ or CD8+ T cells sorted from blood, taken in a trial of the OX40 agonist ivuxolimab. The chain joins TRBV7-2 to TRBJ2-4; TRBD1 matches 7 bases. This receptor was obtained from an adult with an advanced solid tumor such as melanoma, head and neck, liver or kidney cancer. CDR3 sequence: CASSTQGDIQYF. The CDR3 DNA sequence: TGTGCCAGCAGCACCCAGGGGGACATTCAGTACTTC.